The 22 T cell receptor beta chains listed next were all sequenced from one sample in a study of blood T cell repertoires in COVID-19 (dated by TCRdb to about 2020). Library method: the immunoSEQ multiplex PCR assay. What TCRdb holds here is the immuneACCESS table cut down to in-frame rearrangements. Part of the clones is not present; checked against another copy, under half of the missing clones reflect an unresolved V gene, and the others are unexplained. The sample records roughly 250,000 clones, about 91% of which are singletons. Together, the top ten hold around 2.6% of the sample. Sequencing input: PBMCs or T cells enriched from blood (not recorded which). All receptors come from a woman younger than 45 with acute COVID-19.

The chain combines TRBV30 with TRBJ1-1; 7 nucleotides match TRBD1. J gave up 5 bases and V 4 bases, and 7 bases lay outside the gene matches. This CDR3 comprises 13 residues. Germline CDR1 reads GTSNPN; CDR2 reads SVGIG (reference sequence). The CDR3 protein is CAWKEQGKTEAFF. The DNA of the CDR3 is TGTGCCTGGAAAGAACAGGGGAAAACTGAAGCTTTCTTT.

The chain employs TRBV4-2 and TRBJ2-7; D is uncertain. The germline V and J ends were trimmed by 0 bases and 3 bases, with 9 bases remaining between them. CDR1 and CDR2 from the germline V gene are LGHNA and YNFKEQ. This CDR3 is 14 amino acids long. In DNA form, the CDR3 reads TGTGCCAGCAGCCAAGATTTAGAAAACTACGAGCAGTACTTC. Its translation: CASSQDLENYEQYF.

The rearrangement uses TRBV3-1 (or the pseudogene TRBV3-2) and TRBJ1-1, with D possibly matching TRBD1 (5 bases). The germline gives CDR1 LGHDT, CDR2 YNNKEL (reference sequence). This CDR3 has 13 residues. Trimming stripped 0 bases from V and 5 bases from J, with 7 bases between. Written as DNA, the CDR3 is TGTGCCAGCAGCCAAGACAGGGAAACTGAAGCTTTCTTT. Translated: CASSQDRETEAFF.

CDR3 bases: TGCGCCAGCAGCCAAACCGCGGCGAACACTGAAGCTTTCTTT. It codes for CASSQTAANTEAFF. This chain uses TRBV4-3 with TRBJ1-1; D is unresolved. From germline, CDR1 is LGHNA and CDR2 YSLEER. The CDR3 is 14 residues long. V was shortened by 2 bases and J by 1 base, with 8 bases between the two germline ends.

The chain uses TRBV5-1 and TRBJ1-6; 11 nucleotides line up with TRBD1. This CDR3 has 16 amino acids. The V gene's germline CDR1 is SGHRS and CDR2 YFSETQ. J gave up 8 bases and V 4 bases, and 8 bases lay outside the gene matches. As DNA, the CDR3 is TGCGCCAGCAGCCGAGGACAGGGGGCCCGCGATTCACCCCTCCACTTT. Translated: CASSRGQGARDSPLHF.

The rearrangement uses TRBV5-6 and TRBJ2-5, with D possibly being TRBD1 (6 bases). Germline values: CDR1 SGHDT, CDR2 YYEEEE. V was clipped by 2 bases and J by 2 bases, with 13 bases between them. The CDR3 totals 15 residues. The DNA of the CDR3 is TGTGCCAGCAGCTTAAAGGGGGAAAGTCAAGAGACCCAGTACTTC. As protein: CASSLKGESQETQYF.

V gene TRBV18 combines with J gene TRBJ1-1, with D perhaps matching TRBD1 (6 bases). CDR3 length: 15 amino acids. V shed 3 bases and J shed 4 bases, with 15 bases lying between them. Germline lookup yields CDR1 KGHSH and CDR2 LQKENI. The CDR3 sequence: CASSPGRRGGTEAFF. CDR3 bases: TGTGCCAGCTCACCCGGTCGGAGGGGGGGCACTGAAGCTTTCTTT.

The CDR3 DNA sequence: TGTGCCAGCTGGTCAGAATACACTGAAGCTTTCTTT. Translating gives CASWSEYTEAFF. V and J are TRBV28 and TRBJ1-1; D unresolved. V lost 8 bases, J lost 3 bases, and 10 bases lay in between. This CDR3 spans 12 amino acids. The germline CDR1 and CDR2 sequences are MDHEN and SYDVKM.

The chain employs TRBV6-2 or TRBV6-3 and TRBJ2-2; 12 positions agree with TRBD2. Germline V gives CDR1 MNHEY, CDR2 SVGEGT. V lost 6 bases to trimming and J lost 5 bases; unmatched junction nucleotides: 7. CDR3 length: 16 amino acids. As DNA, the CDR3 is TGTGCCAGCAGCGATCTAGCGGGGGGGCTAACCGGGGAGCTGTTTTTT. It specifies CASSDLAGGLTGELFF.

This clone was seen once. The V and J genes are TRBV5-5 and TRBJ1-5; 9 bases are a match to TRBD1. This CDR3 contains 18 residues. Germline CDR1 SGHKS, CDR2 YYEKEE (reference sequence). Losses at the gene ends were 4 bases for V and 4 bases for J; bases not matched to a gene: 15. DNA for the CDR3: TGTGCCAGCAGCCTGGGACAGGGCGGAATCGGAGGGAATCAGCCCCAGCATTTT. This codes for CASSLGQGGIGGNQPQHF.

This clone was detected once. The V and J genes are TRBV29-1 and TRBJ1-4; D gene uncertain. The length of the CDR3 is 15 residues. The V gene's germline CDR1 is SQVTM and CDR2 ANQGSEA. Trimming took 3 bases from V and 7 from J, leaving 18 bases between them. The CDR3 DNA sequence: TGCAGCGTTGATGGAGTTGGCGGGCATCGTGAAAAACTGTTTTTT. Translating gives CSVDGVGGHREKLFF.

The rearrangement joins TRBV18 to TRBJ1-4; 7 nucleotides line up with TRBD1. V lost 1 base and J lost 3; bases outside the gene matches: 2. The germline V gene encodes CDR1 KGHSH and CDR2 LQKENI. The CDR3 runs to 15 residues. CDR3 DNA: TGTGCCAGCTCACCACTCGGGACAGCTAATGAAAAACTGTTTTTT. Encoded protein: CASSPLGTANEKLFF.

This chain links TRBV4-1 with TRBJ2-2, with 11 bases matching TRBD1. Trimming took 4 bases from V and 7 from J; bases not matched to a gene: 2. Germline V gives CDR1 MGHRA, CDR2 YSYEKL. The CDR3 covers 14 residues. CDR3 protein: CASSRDRGNGELFF. CDR3 DNA: TGCGCCAGCAGCCGGGACAGGGGGAACGGGGAGCTGTTTTTT.

The rearrangement joins TRBV5-1 to TRBJ1-1; 7 positions match TRBD1. Germline V gene data show CDR1 as SGHRS and CDR2 as YFSETQ. V was clipped by 7 bases and J by 7 bases; unmatched bases: 16. The CDR3 contains 15 residues. CDR3 sequence: CASGLEAGGQFEAFF. For the CDR3, the DNA is TGCGCCAGCGGCCTGGAGGCAGGGGGTCAGTTTGAAGCTTTCTTT.

The chain joins TRBV7-9 to TRBJ2-7; maybe TRBD1 (6 bases). Germline lookup yields CDR1 SEHNR and CDR2 FQNEAQ (reference sequence). V lost 5 bases, J lost 6 bases, and 17 bases lay in between. The CDR3 is 14 residues long. The CDR3, as DNA: TGTGCCAGCAGCCCCACAGGGTTTCGGGCCGAGCAGTACTTC. It translates to CASSPTGFRAEQYF. The full variable domain, completed using reference TRBV7-9 and TRBJ2-7, is DTGVSQNPRHKITKRGQNVTFRCDPISEHNRLYWYRQTLGQGPEFLTYFQNEAQLEKSRLLSDRFSAERPKGSFSTLEIQRTEQGDSAMYLCASSPTGFRAEQYFGPGTRLTVT.

The V gene is TRBV3-1 (or the pseudogene TRBV3-2), the J gene TRBJ1-2; TRBD1 matches at 7 bases. The CDR3 is made up of 14 amino acids. Germline values: CDR1 LGHDT, CDR2 YNNKEL (reference sequence). Losses at the gene ends were 3 bases for V and 6 bases for J; bases not matched to a gene: 7. DNA of the CDR3: TGTGCCAGCAGCCAGGAGGGACAGCGCGATGGCTACACCTTC. Translated: CASSQEGQRDGYTF.

This rearrangement joins TRBV6-6 to TRBJ2-3, with D unresolved. V shed 5 bases and J shed 6 bases, with 9 bases lying between them. The CDR3 runs to 12 residues. Germline V gives CDR1 MNHNY, CDR2 SVGAGI (reference sequence). CDR3 in amino acids: CASSPFPDTQYF. In DNA, the CDR3 is TGTGCCAGCAGTCCCTTCCCCGATACGCAGTATTTT.

This rearrangement joins TRBV7-9 to TRBJ2-7; D ambiguous. Germline V gene data show CDR1 as SEHNR and CDR2 as FQNEAQ (reference sequence). Trimming stripped 0 bases from V and 3 bases from J, with 6 bases between. The CDR3 is 13 amino acids. CDR3 sequence: CASSLAGNYEQYF. In DNA, the CDR3 is TGTGCCAGCAGCTTAGCGGGCAACTACGAGCAGTACTTC.

The rearrangement uses TRBV4-1 and TRBJ2-1, with TRBD2 matching over 7 bases. CDR3 length: 15 amino acids. In germline, CDR1 is MGHRA, CDR2 YSYEKL. The V gene end was trimmed by 1 base and the J gene end by 10 bases; junction bases not matched to a gene: 10. The CDR3 is CASSQGPTSEWEQFF. CDR3 coding DNA: TGCGCCAGCAGCCAAGGCCCCACTAGCGAATGGGAGCAGTTCTTC.

This chain uses TRBV7-2 with TRBJ2-7; TRBD1 matches at 8 bases. The CDR3 has 15 residues. CDR1 is SGHTA and CDR2 is FQGNSA in the germline V gene. V dropped 5 bases and J dropped 1; count of bases not matched to a gene: 7. The chain's CDR3 is CASSAQGAESYEQYF. CDR3 in DNA: TGTGCCAGCAGCGCCCAGGGGGCTGAATCCTACGAGCAGTACTTC.

This chain uses TRBV7-6 with TRBJ2-5; D possibly corresponds to TRBD2 (5 bases). V lost 4 bases to trimming and J lost 3 bases, with 12 bases between them. The CDR3 totals 14 residues. Germline lookup yields CDR1 SGHVS and CDR2 FNYEAQ. CDR3 in amino acids: CASSSLPEEETQYF. DNA of the CDR3: TGTGCCAGCAGCTCCCTCCCGGAGGAAGAGACCCAGTACTTC.

The chain combines TRBV18 with TRBJ1-6; TRBD1 matches at 7 bases. CDR3 length equals 14 residues. The germline V gene encodes CDR1 KGHSH and CDR2 LQKENI. The V gene end was trimmed by 4 bases and the J gene end by 8 bases; junction bases not matched to a gene: 5. Here the CDR3 DNA reads TGTGCCAGCTCACGGGACAGTGTATATTCACCCCTCCACTTT. Encoded protein: CASSRDSVYSPLHF. The variable domain in full, with the rest retrieved from reference TRBV18 and TRBJ1-6, is NAGVMQNPRHLVRRRGQEARLRCSPMKGHSHVYWYRQLPEEGLKFMVYLQKENIIDESGMPKERFSAEFPKEGPSILRIQQVVRGDSAAYFCASSRDSVYSPLHFGNGTRLTVT.